This T cell receptor (beta chain) was recorded in a study of neurological immune-mediated disorders. Study summary: The study included around 35 multiple sclerosis patients, about 30 relapsing-remitting and 3 secondary progressive.

The CDR3 runs to 12 residues. CDR1 is KGHDR and CDR2 is SFDVKD in the germline V gene. V was shortened by 3 bases and J by 3 bases, with 4 bases between the two germline ends. The authors made cDNA by 5'RACE with 10-nucleotide random UMIs. TCRdb re-analysed the 5' RACE reads in MiXCR, keeping a single row per CDR3 protein. Altogether almost 85,000 distinct CDR3 sequences are present, 2.6% being singletons, with the ten largest covering 0.9% to 1.4%. At least ten counts were recorded for this clonotype. The genes are TRBV24-1 and TRBJ2-5; D remains ambiguous. This TCR was sampled from a woman in her 30s with multiple sclerosis. Sequences were obtained from PBMCs. The CDR3 reads CATSDPEETQYF. The DNA for the CDR3 is TGTGCCACCAGTGATCCCGAAGAGACCCAGTACTTC.